The entry below describes one T cell receptor beta chain. Its antigen is undetermined. Repertoires were generated with immunoSEQ multiplex PCR, while TCRdb's copy carries only in-frame clones and drops some. Among over a million clones, around 82% were seen once, and the ten largest hold roughly 0.61%. The data are from a study of shared clonotypes between healthy human individuals. Whole-study results and caveats: Expectations were that clonotype sharing among donors would be affected by sequencing depth. Researchers found naive subsets generally carried larger estimated richness than memory subsets.

A split of CD4+ cells into CD45RA+ naive and CD45RA-negative memory subsets was performed. CDR1 and CDR2 (germline): SGHNT, YYREEE (reference sequence). CDR3 length: 13 amino acids. Between the trimmed V and J ends, which lost 1 base and 1 base, there was a span of 4 bases. V and J are TRBV5-4 and TRBJ2-3; no clear D gene. The clonotype comes from a man aged 18-30 years in good health. Some clones in this sample may be carry-over from other donors' samples. Input material: memory CD4+ T cells from PBMCs. The sample's subset: CD45RA-negative fraction. The DNA for the CDR3 is TGTGCCAGCAGCTTGCCTCGCACAGATACGCAGTATTTT. Translating it yields CASSLPRTDTQYF. Supplemented by reference TRBV5-4 and TRBJ2-3, the full variable domain reads ETGVTQSPTHLIKTRGQQVTLRCSSQSGHNTVSWYQQALGQGPQFIFQYYREEENGRGNFPPRFSGLQFPNYSSELNVNALELDDSALYLCASSLPRTDTQYFGPGTRLTVL.